A single sample gave rise to the 30 T cell receptor beta chains below, sequenced in a study of CD8 T cells in ankylosing spondylitis. TCRdb reanalysed the 5' RACE reads using MiXCR and keeps one entry per CDR3 protein. The repertoire has roughly 140,000 distinct CDR3 sequences, approximately 44% of them found once; the top ten carry roughly 15%. Material for sequencing was synovial fluid, either unsorted or a sorted T cell fraction (not recorded which). These receptors came from a male donor with ankylosing spondylitis.

This clonotype was observed a handful of times. This chain links TRBV15 with TRBJ1-2; possibly TRBD1 for D (6 bases). V gave up 0 bases and J gave up 4 bases, with 18 bases separating them. Germline lookup yields CDR1 LNHNV and CDR2 YYDKDF (reference sequence). The CDR3 is 17 amino acids. This CDR3 is CATSRDYLAGVVYGYTF. Here the CDR3 DNA reads TGTGCCACCAGCAGAGATTATTTGGCAGGGGTTGTCTATGGCTACACCTTC.

A few counts support this clonotype. V usage is TRBV20-1 and J usage is TRBJ2-7; 13 bases are shared with TRBD2. The germline V gene has CDR1 DFQATT and CDR2 SNEGSKA (reference sequence). The ends lost 1 base at V and 0 bases at J; junction bases unmatched: 12. The CDR3 totals 19 residues. The CDR3 nucleotides read TGCAGTGCTAGAGCCCTTTCCGGACTAGCGGGGGCCCACTCCTACGAGCAGTACTTC. Its protein product is CSARALSGLAGAHSYEQYF.

This clonotype has a count of ten or more. V is TRBV28 and J is TRBJ2-7; no reliable D call. This CDR3 is built from 15 residues. V shed 2 bases and J shed 2 bases, with 13 bases lying between them. Per the germline V gene, CDR1 is MDHEN and CDR2 is SYDVKM. The CDR3 region has the DNA TGTGCCAGCAGTTTAAGGTTCCGAGAGGCCTACGAGCAGTACTTC. Translating gives CASSLRFREAYEQYF. The variable domain in full, with the rest retrieved from reference TRBV28 and TRBJ2-7, is DVKVTQSSRYLVKRTGEKVFLECVQDMDHENMFWYRQDPGLGLRLIYFSYDVKMKEKGDIPEGYSVSREKKERFSLILESASTNQTSMYLCASSLRFREAYEQYFGPGTRLTVT.

This clonotype has a handful of counts. The chain combines TRBV6-1 with TRBJ1-1; D is possibly TRBD1 (5 bases). This CDR3 has 15 amino acids. Germline-derived CDR1 and CDR2 are MNHNS and SASEGT. The V end was cut by 8 bases, the J end by 4 bases, with 20 bases between. CDR3 residues: CASELLTEGGTEAFF. Here the CDR3 DNA reads TGTGCCAGCGAACTATTGACAGAGGGCGGCACTGAAGCTTTCTTT.

This clonotype showed up just a few times. The gene calls are TRBV20-1 and TRBJ1-2; possible D gene TRBD1, 6 bases. The CDR3 runs 14 residues. Looked up from germline, CDR1 is DFQATT and CDR2 is SNEGSKA (reference sequence). V lost 0 bases and J lost 8, with 16 bases in between. CDR3 sequence reads: CSARDAGAYVGYTF. DNA for the CDR3: TGCAGTGCTAGAGATGCAGGGGCTTATGTGGGCTACACCTTC.

This clonotype was picked up one time. This chain connects TRBV7-9 to TRBJ1-4; weak D call: TRBD1 (5 bases). The V and J ends lost 5 bases and 7 bases respectively, with 17 bases between them. The CDR3 loop spans 15 amino acids. The germline CDR1 and CDR2 sequences are SEHNR and FQNEAQ (reference sequence). The CDR3 spells CASSNTGWRAEKLFF. CDR3 DNA sequence: TGTGCCAGCAGCAATACAGGCTGGAGGGCTGAAAAACTGTTTTTT.

This clonotype was seen a handful of times. The chain joins TRBV6-2 or TRBV6-3 to TRBJ1-1; no clear D. Germline CDR1 is MNHEY and CDR2 is SVGEGT. The CDR3 has 14 amino acids. Trimming shortened V by 0 bases and J by 1 base, and 6 bases separated the two germline ends. CDR3 residues: CASSYSYKNTEAFF. CDR3 nucleotide sequence: TGTGCCAGCAGTTACTCGTACAAGAACACTGAAGCTTTCTTT.

The chain is built from TRBV12-3 or TRBV12-4 and TRBJ1-1; tentative D call: TRBD1 (6 bases). CDR3 size: 15 residues. V lost 4 bases and J 0 bases, leaving 12 bases between the germline ends. The CDR3 coding sequence is TGTGCCAGCAGTTCTCCGTACAGGGTGAACACTGAAGCTTTCTTT. Protein sequence: CASSSPYRVNTEAFF.

The chain couples TRBV5-6 to TRBJ2-3, with 8 bases matching TRBD2. Germline V lookup: CDR1 SGHDT, CDR2 YYEEEE. Trimming took 3 bases from V and 2 from J; bases not matched to a gene: 8. This CDR3 has 16 residues. CDR3 coding DNA: TGTGCCAGCAGCTCCCGGGGTAGCGGGGTCACAGATACGCAGTATTTT. Its protein is CASSSRGSGVTDTQYF.

The chain joins TRBV4-1 to TRBJ2-7, with 7 bases matching TRBD1. The ends lost 3 bases at V and 2 bases at J; junction bases unmatched: 13. Germline assignment: CDR1 MGHRA and CDR2 YSYEKL. This CDR3 contains 17 residues. In nucleotides, the CDR3 is TGCGCCAGCAGCCAGGGGGACAGTAACGTATTCCCCTACGAGCAGTACTTC. Translated, it gives CASSQGDSNVFPYEQYF.

This rearrangement joins TRBV7-2 to TRBJ2-7, with 9 bases that match TRBD2. This CDR3 contains 15 residues. Trimming took 5 bases from V and 3 from J; bases not matched to a gene: 8. Germline V gene sequence: CDR1 SGHTA, CDR2 FQGNSA. CDR3 protein: CASSELAGPDYEQYF. CDR3 coding DNA: TGTGCCAGCAGCGAGCTAGCGGGGCCGGACTACGAGCAGTACTTC.

The chain uses TRBV6-5 and TRBJ2-2; D may be TRBD1 (5 bases). The CDR3 is 16 amino acids. Between the trimmed V and J ends, which lost 0 bases and 6 bases, there was a span of 14 bases. Germline V CDR1 and CDR2: MNHEY, SVGAGI. CDR3: CASSYSRQFKAGELFF. In DNA, the CDR3 is TGTGCCAGCAGTTACTCGAGACAGTTTAAGGCCGGGGAGCTGTTTTTT.

The rearrangement links TRBV20-1 to TRBJ2-5; the D call may be TRBD1 or TRBD2 (5 bases each). The V end lost 5 bases, the J end lost 5 bases, and 18 bases lay between the germline ends. Germline V gene data show CDR1 as DFQATT and CDR2 as SNEGSKA (reference sequence). The CDR3 sequence is 14 residues long. The chain's CDR3 is CSAARTFRRETQYF. DNA of the CDR3: TGCAGTGCTGCCCGGACATTCCGGAGGGAGACCCAGTACTTC.

V gene TRBV7-9 combines with J gene TRBJ1-2; the D is unclear. Germline V CDR1 and CDR2: SEHNR, FQNEAQ (reference sequence). With 0 bases removed from V and 0 bases from J, the gap between germline ends came to 2 bases. This CDR3 has 13 amino acids. The CDR3: CASSLASNYGYTF. The CDR3 DNA follows: TGTGCCAGCAGCTTAGCTTCTAACTATGGCTACACCTTC.

This clonotype was seen only once. J is TRBJ1-6 and V is TRBV18; 11 bases are a match to TRBD1. J was trimmed by 7 bases and V by 6 bases; bases with no gene match: 8. The CDR3 sequence is 16 residues long. Per the germline V gene, CDR1 is KGHSH and CDR2 is LQKENI. The CDR3 DNA is TGTGCCAGCTCGTCCGGGACAGGGGGAAGGAATTCACCCCTCCACTTT. Its protein product is CASSSGTGGRNSPLHF.

The chain is built from TRBV2 and TRBJ2-1; a weak D match, TRBD2 (6 bases). In germline, CDR1 is SNHLY, CDR2 FYNNEI. Deletions cut 3 bases from V and 2 bases from J, with 11 bases between. The CDR3 spans 15 residues. CDR3 loop: CASSDRDFTYNEQFF. CDR3 nucleotide sequence: TGTGCCAGCAGTGATCGGGACTTTACCTACAATGAGCAGTTCTTC.

This clonotype was seen a handful of times. The chain joins TRBV12-3 or TRBV12-4 to TRBJ1-1; D gene ambiguous. The CDR3 length is 15 residues. The V end was cut by 2 bases, the J end by 9 bases, with 19 bases between. CDR3 bases: TGTGCCAGCAGTTTAAAGGGATCCACCCTCCCCAAAGCTTTCTTT. It is translated as CASSLKGSTLPKAFF.

The chain recombines TRBV12-1 with TRBJ1-1; TRBD1 is taken as the D call from the table, unchecked against the DNA. TRBV12-1 is deemed a pseudogene. The CDR3 loop spans 14 amino acids. The DNA of the CDR3 is TGTGCCAGCAGCTTTTTGGGCCAGGGGTTCGAAGCTTTCTTT. Its protein product is CASSFLGQGFEAFF.

The rearrangement uses TRBV9 and TRBJ2-1; D assignment may be TRBD1 or TRBD2 (5 bases each). V was pared by 0 bases and J by 8 bases, with 9 bases between. The CDR3 contains 13 residues. Germline CDR1 and CDR2: SGDLS and YYNGEE. The CDR3 sequence is CASSVEWGYEQFF. For the CDR3, the DNA is TGTGCCAGCAGCGTAGAGTGGGGGTATGAGCAGTTCTTC. Combining the CDR3 with reference TRBV9 and TRBJ2-1 gives the whole variable domain DSGVTQTPKHLITATGQRVTLRCSPRSGDLSVYWYQQSLDQGLQFLIQYYNGEERAKGNILERFSAQQFPDLHSELNLSSLELGDSALYFCASSVEWGYEQFFGPGTRLTVL.

This clonotype was counted only a few times. CDR3 in DNA: TGTGCCAGCAGTTGGGACGGGAGCTCCTATAATTCACCCCTCCACTTT. Its translation is CASSWDGSSYNSPLHF. This rearrangement joins TRBV28 to TRBJ1-6; tentatively, D is TRBD1 (5 bases). The CDR3 spans 16 residues. Germline lookup yields CDR1 MDHEN and CDR2 SYDVKM. Trimming pared 4 bases from V and 0 bases from J, leaving 10 bases between.

The V gene is TRBV20-1, the J gene TRBJ2-7; D gene ambiguous. Germline CDR1 and CDR2: DFQATT and SNEGSKA (reference sequence). The CDR3 contains 10 residues. Trimming cost V 6 bases and J 9 bases, with 12 bases left between them. This CDR3 is CSAARLGQYF. The CDR3 DNA is TGCAGTGCCGCAAGACTGGGGCAGTACTTC.

This chain joins TRBV11-2 and TRBJ2-1; D gene ambiguous. The CDR3 sequence is 12 residues long. Trimming stripped 0 bases from V and 10 bases from J, with 7 bases between. The germline gives CDR1 SGHAT, CDR2 FQNNGV. The CDR3 coding sequence is TGTGCCAGCAGCTTAGAAGCTAGGGAGCAGTTCTTC. It is translated as CASSLEAREQFF.

This rearrangement joins TRBV6-2 or TRBV6-3 to TRBJ2-2; tentatively, D is TRBD1 (6 bases). V was cut by 1 base and J by 1 base, with 25 bases left in between. The CDR3 has 21 amino acids. CDR1 MNHEY and CDR2 SVGEGT come from the germline V gene. The CDR3 coding sequence is TGTGCCAGCAGTTACTTACCCCGCTCAGGGGACCCCCCCGTGAACACCGGGGAGCTGTTTTTT. This sequence encodes CASSYLPRSGDPPVNTGELFF.

This clonotype was seen more than once but under ten times. This chain joins TRBV4-3 and TRBJ2-7; 7 bases are a match to TRBD2. V was pared by 2 bases and J by 2 bases, with 6 bases of the junction left unmatched. The CDR3 spans 15 residues. The germline gives CDR1 LGHNA, CDR2 YSLEER. CDR3 sequence reads: CASSQSASGTYEQYF. CDR3 DNA sequence: TGCGCCAGCAGCCAATCGGCTAGCGGCACCTACGAGCAGTACTTC.

In this sample, this clonotype turned up a few times. This chain uses TRBV29-1 with TRBJ1-6; D unclear. In germline, CDR1 is SQVTM, CDR2 ANQGSEA. The CDR3 extends over 14 amino acids. V was clipped by 3 bases and J by 4 bases, with 10 bases between them. The CDR3 bases are TGCAGCGTTGACCAGGCCGGTTATAATTCACCCCTCCACTTT. The encoded protein is CSVDQAGYNSPLHF.

V usage is TRBV7-2 and J usage is TRBJ1-5, with 9 positions matching TRBD1. CDR1 and CDR2 from the germline V gene are SGHTA and FQGNSA. The V and J ends lost 5 bases and 2 bases, in that order; junction bases with no gene match: 4. The CDR3 runs 15 residues. DNA for the CDR3: TGTGCCAGCAGCCCGGGACAGGGATGCAATCAGCCCCAGCATTTT. This encodes CASSPGQGCNQPQHF.

The genes are TRBV7-9 and TRBJ1-1, with no clear D. CDR3 size: 12 residues. CDR1 is SEHNR and CDR2 is FQNEAQ in the germline V gene (reference sequence). V shed 7 bases and J shed 3 bases, with 9 bases lying between them. DNA for the CDR3: TGTGCCAGCACCCGGCTGGACACTGAAGCTTTCTTT. Translating it yields CASTRLDTEAFF.

The chain joins TRBV6-1 to TRBJ2-7, with D perhaps TRBD1 or TRBD2 (5 bases each). V was pared by 2 bases and J by 2 bases, with 10 bases between. The CDR3 contains 14 residues. Per the germline V gene, CDR1 is MNHNS and CDR2 is SASEGT. CDR3 amino acids: CASSEFGTTYEQYF. The CDR3 DNA is TGTGCCAGCAGTGAATTCGGGACCACCTACGAGCAGTACTTC.

V usage is TRBV7-2 and J usage is TRBJ2-1, with D tentatively TRBD2 (5 bases). Per germline, CDR1 SGHTA and CDR2 FQGNSA. V was trimmed by 3 bases and J by 4 bases, leaving 13 bases between them. This CDR3 spans 15 amino acids. The CDR3 here is CASSFRRTVYNEQFF. The DNA of the CDR3 is TGTGCCAGCAGCTTCAGGAGGACGGTATACAATGAGCAGTTCTTC. Together with reference TRBV7-2 and TRBJ2-1, the CDR3 gives the full variable domain: GAGVSQSPSNKVTEKGKDVELRCDPISGHTALYWYRQSLGQGLEFLIYFQGNSAPDKSGLPSDRFSAERTGGSVSTLTIQRTQQEDSAVYLCASSFRRTVYNEQFFGPGTRLTVL.

The rearrangement joins TRBV3-1 to TRBJ2-7, with 13 bases identical to TRBD2. The V and J ends lost 4 bases and 3 bases, in that order; junction bases with no gene match: 6. This CDR3 has 16 amino acids. CDR1 is LGHDT, CDR2 YNNKEL, per germline (reference sequence). CDR3 loop: CASSPGTSGANYEQYF. CDR3 nucleotides: TGTGCCAGCAGCCCCGGGACTAGCGGGGCCAACTACGAGCAGTACTTC.